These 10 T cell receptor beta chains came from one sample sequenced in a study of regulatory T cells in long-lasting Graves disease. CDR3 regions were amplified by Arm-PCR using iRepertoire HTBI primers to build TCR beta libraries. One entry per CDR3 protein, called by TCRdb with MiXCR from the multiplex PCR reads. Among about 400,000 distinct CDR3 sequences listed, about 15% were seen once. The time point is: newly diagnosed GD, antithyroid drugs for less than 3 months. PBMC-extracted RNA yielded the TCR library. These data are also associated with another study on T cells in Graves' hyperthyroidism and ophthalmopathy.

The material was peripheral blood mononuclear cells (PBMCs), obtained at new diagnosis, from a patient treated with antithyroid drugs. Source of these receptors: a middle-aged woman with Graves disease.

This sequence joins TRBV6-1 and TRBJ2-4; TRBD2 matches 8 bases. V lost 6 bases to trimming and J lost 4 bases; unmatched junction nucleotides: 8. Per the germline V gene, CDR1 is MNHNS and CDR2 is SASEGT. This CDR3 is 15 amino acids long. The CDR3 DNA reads TGTGCCAGCAGACCCAAAGCGGGAGCTAAAAACATTCAGTACTTC. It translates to CASRPKAGAKNIQYF.

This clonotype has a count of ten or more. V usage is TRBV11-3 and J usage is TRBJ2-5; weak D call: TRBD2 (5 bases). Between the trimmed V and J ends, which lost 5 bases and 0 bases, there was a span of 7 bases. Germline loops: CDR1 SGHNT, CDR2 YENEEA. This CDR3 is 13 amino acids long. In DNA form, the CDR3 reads TGTGCCAGCAGCCAAGCGGACCAAGAGACCCAGTACTTC. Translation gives CASSQADQETQYF.

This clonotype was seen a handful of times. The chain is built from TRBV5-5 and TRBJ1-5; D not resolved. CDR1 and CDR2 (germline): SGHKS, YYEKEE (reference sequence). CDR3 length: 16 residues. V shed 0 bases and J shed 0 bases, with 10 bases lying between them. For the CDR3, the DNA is TGTGCCAGCAGCTTGGAAGTCAGAAATAGCAATCAGCCCCAGCATTTT. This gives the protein CASSLEVRNSNQPQHF.

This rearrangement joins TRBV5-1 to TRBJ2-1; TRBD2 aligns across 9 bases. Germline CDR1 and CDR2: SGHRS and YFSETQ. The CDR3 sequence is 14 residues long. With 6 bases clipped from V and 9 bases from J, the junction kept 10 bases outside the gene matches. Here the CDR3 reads CASNIIAGESEQFF. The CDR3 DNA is TGCGCCAGCAATATAATAGCGGGAGAGAGTGAGCAGTTCTTC.

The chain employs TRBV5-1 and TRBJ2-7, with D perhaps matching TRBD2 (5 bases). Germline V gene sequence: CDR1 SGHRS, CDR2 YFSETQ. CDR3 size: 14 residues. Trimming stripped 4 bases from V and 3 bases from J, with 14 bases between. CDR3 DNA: TGCGCCAGCAGCCTAGCACGGGTCAACTACGAGCAGTACTTC. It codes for CASSLARVNYEQYF. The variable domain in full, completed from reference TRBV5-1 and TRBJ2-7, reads KAGVTQTPRYLIKTRGQQVTLSCSPISGHRSVSWYQQTPGQGLQFLFEYFSETQRNKGNFPGRFSGRQFSNSRSEMNVSTLELGDSALYLCASSLARVNYEQYFGPGTRLTVT.

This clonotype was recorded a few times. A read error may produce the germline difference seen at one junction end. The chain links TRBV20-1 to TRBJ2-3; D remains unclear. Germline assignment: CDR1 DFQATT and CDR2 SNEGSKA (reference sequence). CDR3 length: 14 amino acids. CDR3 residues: CSASTPYSTDSQYF. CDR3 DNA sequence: TGCAGTGCTTCTACTCCCTATAGCACAGATTCGCAGTATTTT.

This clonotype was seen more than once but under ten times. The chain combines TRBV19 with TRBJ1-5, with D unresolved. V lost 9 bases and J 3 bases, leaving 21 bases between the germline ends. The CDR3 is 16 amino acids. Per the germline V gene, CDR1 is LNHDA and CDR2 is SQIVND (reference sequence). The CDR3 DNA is TGTGCCAGCAGCCTAAGAGGGCTCAGTCTCAATCAGCCCCAGCATTTT. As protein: CASSLRGLSLNQPQHF.

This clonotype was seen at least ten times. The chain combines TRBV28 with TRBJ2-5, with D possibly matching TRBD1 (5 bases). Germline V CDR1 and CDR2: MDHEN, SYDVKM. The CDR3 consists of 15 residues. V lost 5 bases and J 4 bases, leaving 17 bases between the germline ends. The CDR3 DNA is TGTGCCAGCAGTGAAGGGGCCCTGGGAAGAGAGACCCAGTACTTC. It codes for CASSEGALGRETQYF. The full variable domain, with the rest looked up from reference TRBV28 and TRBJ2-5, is DVKVTQSSRYLVKRTGEKVFLECVQDMDHENMFWYRQDPGLGLRLIYFSYDVKMKEKGDIPEGYSVSREKKERFSLILESASTNQTSMYLCASSEGALGRETQYFGPGTRLLVL.

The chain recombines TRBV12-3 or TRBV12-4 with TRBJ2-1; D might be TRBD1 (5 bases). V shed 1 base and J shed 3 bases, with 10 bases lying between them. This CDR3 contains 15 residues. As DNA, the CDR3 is TGTGCCAGCAGTTTAGAGGGGTCTTACTACAATGAGCAGTTCTTC. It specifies CASSLEGSYYNEQFF.

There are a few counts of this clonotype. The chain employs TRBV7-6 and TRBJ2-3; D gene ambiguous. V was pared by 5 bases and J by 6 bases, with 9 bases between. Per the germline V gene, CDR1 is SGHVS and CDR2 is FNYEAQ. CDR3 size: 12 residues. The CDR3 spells CASSQPDDTQYF. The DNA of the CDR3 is TGTGCCAGCAGCCAACCGGACGATACGCAGTATTTT.